A single sample is the source of the 11 T cell receptor beta chains below, sequenced in a study of T cells after yellow fever vaccination. TCRdb redid the calling of the 5' RACE reads with MiXCR, one entry per CDR3 protein. This sample has roughly 79,000 distinct CDR3 sequences, with around 7.9% found just once. Sequenced material: CD8+ T cells sorted from PBMCs, taken 9 to 11 days after the first yellow fever vaccination. The receptors stem from a man aged 18 to 29 who received the YFV17D yellow fever vaccine.

There are a few counts of this clonotype. V is TRBV19 and J is TRBJ2-3; TRBD2 matches at 9 bases. V lost 6 bases, J lost 6 bases, and 7 bases stayed unmatched. CDR1 and CDR2 (germline): LNHDA, SQIVND (reference sequence). The CDR3 sequence is 14 residues long. The CDR3 DNA is TGTGCCAGTAGGTCGCTAGCGGGGTTTGATACGCAGTATTTT. Translating it yields CASRSLAGFDTQYF.

A word on this clonotype: Germline and junction disagree at one end, which may indicate a read error. Written as DNA, the CDR3 is TGTGCCAGCAGCCCCGGGGGCAATGGGCAGTTCTTC. Amino acids: CASSPGGNGQFF. The rearrangement joins TRBV11-2 to TRBJ2-1; D possibly uses TRBD1 or TRBD2 (6 bases each). CDR3 length equals 12 residues. Germline V CDR1 and CDR2: SGHAT, FQNNGV. The full variable domain, its missing parts supplied by reference TRBV11-2 and TRBJ2-1, is EAGVAQSPRYKIIEKRQSVAFWCNPISGHATLYWYQQILGQGPKLLIQFQNNGVVDDSQLPKDRFSAERLKGVDSTLKIQPAKLEDSAVYLCASSPGGNGQFFGPGTRLTVL.

This clonotype was detected ten times or more. The chain couples TRBV29-1 to TRBJ1-2, with TRBD1 matching 9 bases. CDR1 is SQVTM and CDR2 is ANQGSEA in the germline V gene. There are 12 residues in the CDR3. CDR3 sequence: CTLRDRAYGYTF. CDR3 DNA sequence: TGCACCTTAAGGGACAGGGCCTATGGCTACACCTTC.

This clonotype showed up just a few times. The chain links TRBV15 to TRBJ2-1; TRBD2 matches 13 bases. Germline CDR1 LNHNV, CDR2 YYDKDF (reference sequence). The V gene end was trimmed by 5 bases and the J gene end by 7 bases; junction bases not matched to a gene: 17. CDR3 length equals 19 residues. The CDR3 DNA reads TGTGCCACCAGCCGACCTAGCGGGGTACTAGCGGGGGGGCGGAATGAGCAGTTCTTC. It codes for CATSRPSGVLAGGRNEQFF. The full variable domain, its missing parts supplied by reference TRBV15 and TRBJ2-1, is DAMVIQNPRYQVTQFGKPVTLSCSQTLNHNVMYWYQQKSSQAPKLLFHYYDKDFNNEADTPDNFQSRRPNTSFCFLDIRSPGLGDTAMYLCATSRPSGVLAGGRNEQFFGPGTRLTVL.

The sample holds many counts of this clonotype. The chain uses TRBV12-3 or TRBV12-4 and TRBJ1-1; D gene uncertain. Trimming cost V 0 bases and J 9 bases, with 5 bases left between them. The CDR3 is made up of 11 amino acids. CDR3 bases: TGTGCCAGCAGTTTAGCCCGTAAAGCTTTCTTT. Its translation: CASSLARKAFF.

The chain recombines TRBV10-3 with TRBJ2-2; 8 nucleotides match TRBD1. The CDR3 runs 14 residues. From germline, CDR1 is ENHRY and CDR2 SYGVKD. J was trimmed by 0 bases and V by 7 bases; bases with no gene match: 1. The CDR3 spells CAITDRANTGELFF. DNA for the CDR3: TGTGCCATCACGGACAGGGCGAACACCGGGGAGCTGTTTTTT.

This clonotype showed up many times. The chain is built from TRBV11-2 and TRBJ1-1; D not resolved. The CDR3 totals 12 residues. The germline gives CDR1 SGHAT, CDR2 FQNNGV. Trimming cost V 6 bases and J 7 bases, with 12 bases left between them. For the CDR3, the DNA is TGTGCCAGCAGTCTCGCACGACATGAAGCTTTCTTT. Translation: CASSLARHEAFF.

The V gene is TRBV5-1, the J gene TRBJ2-1; no definite D call. Germline V gene sequence: CDR1 SGHRS, CDR2 YFSETQ. Deletions cut 0 bases from V and 5 bases from J, with 9 bases between. The CDR3 spans 14 residues. CDR3 sequence reads: CASSLGVGNNEQFF. The CDR3 DNA reads TGCGCCAGCAGCTTGGGGGTGGGGAACAATGAGCAGTTCTTC. Using reference TRBV5-1 and TRBJ2-1 for the parts outside the CDR3, the full variable domain is KAGVTQTPRYLIKTRGQQVTLSCSPISGHRSVSWYQQTPGQGLQFLFEYFSETQRNKGNFPGRFSGRQFSNSRSEMNVSTLELGDSALYLCASSLGVGNNEQFFGPGTRLTVL.

This clonotype has a count of ten or more. The chain is built from TRBV7-2 and TRBJ2-1; D perhaps matches TRBD2 (5 bases). V was trimmed by 0 bases and J by 0 bases, leaving 6 bases between them. Per the germline V gene, CDR1 is SGHTA and CDR2 is FQGNSA. CDR3 length: 15 amino acids. CDR3 DNA sequence: TGTGCCAGCAGCTTAGCGGGGAGCTCCTACAATGAGCAGTTCTTC. It is translated as CASSLAGSSYNEQFF. Full variable domain (missing parts from reference TRBV7-2 and TRBJ2-1): GAGVSQSPSNKVTEKGKDVELRCDPISGHTALYWYRQSLGQGLEFLIYFQGNSAPDKSGLPSDRFSAERTGGSVSTLTIQRTQQEDSAVYLCASSLAGSSYNEQFFGPGTRLTVL.

This clonotype was picked up a small number of times. This may arise from a read error, as a much more abundant clone is one base away. The genes are TRBV7-6 and TRBJ2-1, with D possibly matching TRBD2 (6 bases). Germline CDR1 SGHVS, CDR2 FNYEAQ. This CDR3 is 13 amino acids long. V was pared by 5 bases and J by 8 bases, with 13 bases between. DNA of the CDR3: TGTGCCAGCAGCCGCAACGGGGGTGATGAGCAGTTCTTC. The encoded protein is CASSRNGGDEQFF.

This clonotype was seen many times. This chain uses TRBV4-2 with TRBJ2-3; 7 positions agree with TRBD1. Germline trimming cut 4 bases from V and 5 bases from J; bases unmatched to any gene: 9. Germline assignment: CDR1 LGHNA and CDR2 YNFKEQ. The CDR3 has 15 amino acids. The CDR3 region has the DNA TGTGCCAGCAGCCCCATAGCAGGGGGTATAGATACGCAGTATTTT. This gives the protein CASSPIAGGIDTQYF.